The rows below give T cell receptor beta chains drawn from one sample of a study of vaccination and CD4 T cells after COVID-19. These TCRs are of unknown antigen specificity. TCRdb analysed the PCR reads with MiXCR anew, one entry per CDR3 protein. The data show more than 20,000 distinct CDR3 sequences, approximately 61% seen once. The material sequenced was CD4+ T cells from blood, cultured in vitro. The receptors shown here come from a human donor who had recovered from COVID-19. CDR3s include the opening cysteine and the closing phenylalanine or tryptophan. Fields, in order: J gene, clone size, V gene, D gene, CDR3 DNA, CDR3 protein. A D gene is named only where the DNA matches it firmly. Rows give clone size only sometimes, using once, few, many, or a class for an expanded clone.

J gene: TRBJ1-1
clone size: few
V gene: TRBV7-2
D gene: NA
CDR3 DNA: TGTGCCAGCAGCCCAAGCGGGGGGCGGGGGATGAACACTGAAGCTTTCTTT
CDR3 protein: CASSPSGGRGMNTEAFF

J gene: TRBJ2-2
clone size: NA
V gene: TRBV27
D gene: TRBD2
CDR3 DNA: TGTGCCAGCAGTTTATTTTTAAGCGGGGGGGCCCACACCGGGGAGCTGTTTTTT
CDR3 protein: CASSLFLSGGAHTGELFF

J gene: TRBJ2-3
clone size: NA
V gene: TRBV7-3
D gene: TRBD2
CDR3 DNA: TGTGCCAGCAGCTTAAGTAGCGGGAGCACAGATACGCAGTATTTT
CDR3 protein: CASSLSSGSTDTQYF

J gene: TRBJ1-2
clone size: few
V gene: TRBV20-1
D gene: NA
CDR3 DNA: TGCAGTGCTAGAGATCTAGAGGGTCTACGCTATGGCTACACCTTC
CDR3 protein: CSARDLEGLRYGYTF

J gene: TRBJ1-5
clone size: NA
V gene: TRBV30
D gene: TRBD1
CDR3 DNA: TGTGCCTGGAGTGCTGGGGACAGGAGCAATCAGCCCCAGCATTTT
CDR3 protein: CAWSAGDRSNQPQHF

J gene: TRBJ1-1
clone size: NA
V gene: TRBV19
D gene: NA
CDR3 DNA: TGTGCCAGTACCTCAAGGCTAGCGAACACTGAAGCTTTCTTT
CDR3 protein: CASTSRLANTEAFF

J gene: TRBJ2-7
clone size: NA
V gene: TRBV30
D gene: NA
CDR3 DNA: TGTGCCTGGAGGGCGGAGGGGTTGGGCGAGCAGTACTTC
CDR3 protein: CAWRAEGLGEQYF

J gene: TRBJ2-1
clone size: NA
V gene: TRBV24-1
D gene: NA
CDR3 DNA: TGTGCCACCAGTGACCCGGGATATGAGCAGTTCTTC
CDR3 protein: CATSDPGYEQFF

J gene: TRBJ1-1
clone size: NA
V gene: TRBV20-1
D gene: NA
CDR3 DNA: TGCAGTGCTAGAGCCCCGGGGGCGCCGAACACTGAAGCTTTCTTT
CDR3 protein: CSARAPGAPNTEAFF

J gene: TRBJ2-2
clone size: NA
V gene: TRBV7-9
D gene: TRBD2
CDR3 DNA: TGTGCCAGCAGCTCCCAGACTAGCGGGGGGATGAACACCGGGGAGCTGTTTTTT
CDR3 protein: CASSSQTSGGMNTGELFF

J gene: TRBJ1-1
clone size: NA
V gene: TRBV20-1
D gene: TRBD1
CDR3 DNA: TGCAGTGCGCGACAGGGGGCTAAGACTGAAGCTTTCTTT
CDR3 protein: CSARQGAKTEAFF

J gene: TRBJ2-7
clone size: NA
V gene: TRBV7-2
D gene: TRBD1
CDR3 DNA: TGTGCCAGCAGCTGGGACAGCTACTACGAGCAGTACTTC
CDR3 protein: CASSWDSYYEQYF

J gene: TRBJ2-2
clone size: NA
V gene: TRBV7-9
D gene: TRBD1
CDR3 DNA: TGTGCCAGCAGCTTATGGACAGGGGTCACCGGGGAGCTGTTTTTT
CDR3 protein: CASSLWTGVTGELFF

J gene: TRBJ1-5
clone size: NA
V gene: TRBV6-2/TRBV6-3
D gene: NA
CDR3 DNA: TGTGCCTGCAGGGCCCCAAATCAGCCCCAGCATTTT
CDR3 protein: CACRAPNQPQHF

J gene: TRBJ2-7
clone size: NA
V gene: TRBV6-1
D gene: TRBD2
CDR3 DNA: TGTGCCAGCAGTCGCCTAGCGGGGGGCTACGAGCAGTACTTC
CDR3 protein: CASSRLAGGYEQYF

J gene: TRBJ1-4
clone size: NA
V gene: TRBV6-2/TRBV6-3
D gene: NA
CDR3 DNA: TGTGCCAGCAGCCCAGCCGGGGAAAAACTGTTTTTT
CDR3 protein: CASSPAGEKLFF

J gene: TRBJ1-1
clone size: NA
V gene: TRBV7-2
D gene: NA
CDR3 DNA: TGTGCCAGCAGCCTTTTTAGGGGGTCTAGCTCGGATGAAGCTTTCTTT
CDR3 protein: CASSLFRGSSSDEAFF

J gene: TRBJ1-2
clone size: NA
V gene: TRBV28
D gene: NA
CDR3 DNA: TGTGCCAGCAGTTTGGGAGGGGTGGACTCCATCTTC
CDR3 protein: CASSLGGVDSIF

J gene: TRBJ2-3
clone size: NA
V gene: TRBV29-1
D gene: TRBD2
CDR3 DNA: TGCAGCGTTGTTTTAGCGGGTAGCACAGATACGCAGTATTTT
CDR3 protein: CSVVLAGSTDTQYF

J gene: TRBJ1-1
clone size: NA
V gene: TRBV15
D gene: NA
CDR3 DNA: TGTGCCACCAGCAGAGATTATACAGGGAACACTGAAGCTTTCTTT
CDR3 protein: CATSRDYTGNTEAFF

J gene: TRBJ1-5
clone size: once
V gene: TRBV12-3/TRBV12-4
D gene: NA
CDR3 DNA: TGTGCCAGCAGTTTAGGCAGGGCGAGCAATCAGCCCCAGCATTTT
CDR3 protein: CASSLGRASNQPQHF

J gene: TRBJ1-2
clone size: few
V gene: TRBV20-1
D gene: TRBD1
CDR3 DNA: TGCAGTGCGGGGACAGGGGAAGCCTATGGCTACACCTTC
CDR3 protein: CSAGTGEAYGYTF

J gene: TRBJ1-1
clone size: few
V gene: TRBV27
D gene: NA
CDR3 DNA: TGTGCCAGCAGTTTCACCGTGGGGGCAGCGAACACTGAAGCTTTCTTT
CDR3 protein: CASSFTVGAANTEAFF

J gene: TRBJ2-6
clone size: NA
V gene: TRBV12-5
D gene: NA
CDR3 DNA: TGTGCTAGTGGCCGGGGCTCCGGGGCCAACGTCCTGACTTTC
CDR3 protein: CASGRGSGANVLTF

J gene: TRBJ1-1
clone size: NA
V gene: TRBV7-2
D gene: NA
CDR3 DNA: TGTGCCAGCAGCCAGGACAGCGGGGGGATGAACACTGAAGCTTTCTTT
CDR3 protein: CASSQDSGGMNTEAFF

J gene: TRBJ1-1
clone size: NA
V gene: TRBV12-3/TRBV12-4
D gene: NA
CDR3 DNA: TGTGCCAGCAGTTTTAGGGGCACTGAAGCTTTCTTT
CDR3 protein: CASSFRGTEAFF

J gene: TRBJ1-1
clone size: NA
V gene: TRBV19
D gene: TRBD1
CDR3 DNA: TGTGCCAGTAGGAGCCCAGGGGGCGAGGACACTGAAGCTTTCTTT
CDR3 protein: CASRSPGGEDTEAFF

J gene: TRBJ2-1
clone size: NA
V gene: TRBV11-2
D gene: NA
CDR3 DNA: TGTGCCAGCAGCTTAGCGAGGGAGAATGAGCAGTTCTTC
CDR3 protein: CASSLARENEQFF

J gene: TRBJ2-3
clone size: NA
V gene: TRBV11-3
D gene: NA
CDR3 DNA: TGTGCCAGCAGCTTAACAGGGATGGGGACAGATACGCAGTATTTT
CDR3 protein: CASSLTGMGTDTQYF

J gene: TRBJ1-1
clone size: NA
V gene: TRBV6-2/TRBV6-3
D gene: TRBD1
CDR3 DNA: TGTGCCAGCAGTCTTGGACAGGGAAAAGTTGGAGCTTTCTTT
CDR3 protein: CASSLGQGKVGAFF

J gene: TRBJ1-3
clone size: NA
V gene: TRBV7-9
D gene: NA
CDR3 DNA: TGTGCCACCCGGGGCCCGTCTGGAAACACCATATATTTT
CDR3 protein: CATRGPSGNTIYF

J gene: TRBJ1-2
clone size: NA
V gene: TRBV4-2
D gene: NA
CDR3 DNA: TGTGCCAGCAACCAAGACCCGGGAAGGGGCTATGGCTACACCTTC
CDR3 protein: CASNQDPGRGYGYTF

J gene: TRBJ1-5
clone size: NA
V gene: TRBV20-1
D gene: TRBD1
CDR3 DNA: TGCAGTGCTACCCCCTCGGACAGGGGAGGCAATCAGCCCCAGCATTTT
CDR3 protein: CSATPSDRGGNQPQHF

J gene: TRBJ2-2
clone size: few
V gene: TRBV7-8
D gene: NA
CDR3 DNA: TGTGCCAGCAGCCCAACCTCTAACACCGGGGAGCTGTTTTTT
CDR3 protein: CASSPTSNTGELFF

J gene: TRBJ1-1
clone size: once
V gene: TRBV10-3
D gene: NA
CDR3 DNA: TGTGCCATCAGTGGGACGGGGGGGGTATCTGCCACTGAAGCTTTCTTT
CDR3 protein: CAISGTGGVSATEAFF

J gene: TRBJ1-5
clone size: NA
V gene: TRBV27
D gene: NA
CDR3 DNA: TGTGCCAGCAGTCCGCAGGGGCCCCGGCAGCCCCAGCATTTT
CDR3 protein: CASSPQGPRQPQHF

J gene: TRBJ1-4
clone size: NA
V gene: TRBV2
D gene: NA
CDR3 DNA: TGTGCCAGCAGGGAAGGACAAGTTAATGAAAAACTGTTTTTT
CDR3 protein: CASREGQVNEKLFF

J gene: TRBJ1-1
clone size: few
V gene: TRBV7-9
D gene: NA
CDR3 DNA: TGTGCCAGCAGGTTAGATAGAATGAACACTGAAGCTTTCTTT
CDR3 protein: CASRLDRMNTEAFF

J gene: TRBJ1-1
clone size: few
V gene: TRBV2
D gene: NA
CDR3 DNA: TGTGCCAGCACTCCGGGGAGGGCAGGGAACACTGAAGCTTTCTTT
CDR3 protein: CASTPGRAGNTEAFF

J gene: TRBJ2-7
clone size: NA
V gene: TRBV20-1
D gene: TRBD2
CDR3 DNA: TGCAGTGCTGGTGGGGGACTAGCGGGTGGTGGGCAGTACTTC
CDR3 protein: CSAGGGLAGGGQYF

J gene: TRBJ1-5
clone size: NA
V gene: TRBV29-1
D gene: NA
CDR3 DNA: TGCAGCGTTGTGGGGGGTCCGGAGCAGCCCCAGCATTTT
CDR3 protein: CSVVGGPEQPQHF

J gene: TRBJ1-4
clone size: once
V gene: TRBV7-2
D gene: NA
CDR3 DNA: TGTGCCAGCAGCTTAATCTGGGGTGGCGAAAAACTGTTTTTT
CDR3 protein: CASSLIWGGEKLFF

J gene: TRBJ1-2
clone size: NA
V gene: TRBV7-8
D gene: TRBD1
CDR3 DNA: TGTGCCAGCAGCTTACGCCCAGGGACAGGGCGCGGCTACACCTTC
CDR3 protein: CASSLRPGTGRGYTF

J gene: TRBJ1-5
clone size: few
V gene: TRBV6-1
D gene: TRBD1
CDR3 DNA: TGTGCCAGCATAAGGGACAGGGCCTTCAATCAGCCCCAGCATTTT
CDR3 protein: CASIRDRAFNQPQHF

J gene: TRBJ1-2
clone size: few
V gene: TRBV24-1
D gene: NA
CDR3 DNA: TGTGCCACCAGCCCACCTAACGGTGGCTACACCTTC
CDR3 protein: CATSPPNGGYTF

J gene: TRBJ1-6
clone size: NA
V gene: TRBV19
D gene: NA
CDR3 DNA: TGTGCCAGTACCCTTGGAGGGTATACTAATTCACCCCTCCACTTT
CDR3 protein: CASTLGGYTNSPLHF

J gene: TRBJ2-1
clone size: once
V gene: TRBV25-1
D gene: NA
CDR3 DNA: TGTGCCAGCAGTGTGCGGGGGCAGCAGTTCTTC
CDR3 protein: CASSVRGQQFF

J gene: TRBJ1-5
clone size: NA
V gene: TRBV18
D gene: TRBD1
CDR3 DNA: TGTGCCAGCTCAGCCGGGACAGGGGGGCATCAGCCCCAGCATTTT
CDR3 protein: CASSAGTGGHQPQHF

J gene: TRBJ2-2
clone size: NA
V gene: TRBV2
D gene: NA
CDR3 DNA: TGTGCCAGCAGTGGGTGGGGGAGCTTGATTCGGGAGCTGTTTTTT
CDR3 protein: CASSGWGSLIRELFF

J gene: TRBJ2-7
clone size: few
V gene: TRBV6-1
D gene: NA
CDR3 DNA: TGTGCCAGCGGCAGGGTCGGACTTGGTATCGAGCAGTACTTC
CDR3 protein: CASGRVGLGIEQYF

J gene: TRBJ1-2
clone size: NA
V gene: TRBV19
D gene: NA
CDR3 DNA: TGTGCCAGTAGAACCAAGGCAGGCTACACCTTC
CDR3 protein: CASRTKAGYTF

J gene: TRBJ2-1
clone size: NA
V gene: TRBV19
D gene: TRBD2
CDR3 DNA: TGTGCCAGTAGTCCTCTAGCGGCCTCCTACAATGAGCAGTTCTTC
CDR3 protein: CASSPLAASYNEQFF